The 29 T cell receptor beta chains presented below share a single source sample, sequenced in a study of T cells and Merkel cell carcinoma outcomes. This table comes from immunoSEQ multiplex PCR, and its TCRdb copy is limited to in-frame clones, with some not included. The sample holds over a thousand clones, approximately 90% seen once. The sequencing sample was made of tumor tissue from Merkel cell carcinoma. The receptors here all came from a human donor with Merkel cell carcinoma.

The rearrangement links TRBV11-2 to TRBJ2-5; the D gene is possibly TRBD1 (5 bases). The CDR3 consists of 18 residues. V was trimmed by 3 bases and J by 0 bases, leaving 20 bases between them. Germline V gives CDR1 SGHAT, CDR2 FQNNGV. CDR3 residues: CASSLASSGLPYQETQYF. The CDR3 DNA is TGTGCCAGCAGCTTGGCCAGTTCAGGGTTACCCTACCAAGAGACCCAGTACTTC.

The V gene is TRBV5-1, the J gene TRBJ1-4; tentatively, D is TRBD1 (6 bases). This CDR3 region has 13 residues. V was shortened by 4 bases and J by 4 bases, with 8 bases between the two germline ends. Germline V gene data show CDR1 as SGHRS and CDR2 as YFSETQ. The CDR3 DNA is TGCGCCAGCAGCATGGACAGTAATGAAAAACTGTTTTTT. It encodes CASSMDSNEKLFF.

The chain is built from TRBV14 and TRBJ1-4; D remains unclear. Looked up from germline, CDR1 is SGHDN and CDR2 is FVKESK. Trimming left V 6 bases short and J 3 bases short, with 14 bases between. The CDR3 has 15 amino acids. The CDR3 nucleotides read TGTGCCAGCAGGGCCTCAGGTGCCCCTAATGAAAAACTGTTTTTT. It encodes CASRASGAPNEKLFF.

This clone was detected once. The CDR3 spells CASSPRGGRQGGEQYF. CDR3 nucleotides: TGCGCCAGCAGCCCCCGAGGGGGGCGGCAAGGAGGCGAGCAGTACTTC. The chain carries TRBV4-1 and TRBJ2-7; D may match TRBD1 or TRBD2 (6 bases each). The germline V gene has CDR1 MGHRA and CDR2 YSYEKL. Trimming cost V 4 bases and J 6 bases, with 22 bases left between them. The CDR3 loop spans 16 amino acids.

The V gene is TRBV18, the J gene TRBJ2-5, with D possibly matching TRBD1 (6 bases). Germline CDR1 KGHSH, CDR2 LQKENI. Trimming left V 6 bases short and J 4 bases short, with 12 bases between. The CDR3 is made up of 13 amino acids. This CDR3 is CASSPAGAETQYF. The CDR3 DNA reads as TGTGCCAGCTCCCCGGCAGGGGCAGAGACCCAGTACTTC.

The chain carries TRBV7-9 and TRBJ2-3; 7 nucleotides agree with TRBD2. Germline V gene lookup returns CDR1 SEHNR and CDR2 FQNEAQ (reference sequence). The CDR3 totals 13 residues. V was pared by 6 bases and J by 1 base, with 1 base of the junction left unmatched. The CDR3 region has the DNA TGTGCCAGCAGGCTAGCGGGCACAGATACGCAGTATTTT. It translates to CASRLAGTDTQYF.

V gene TRBV4-1 combines with J gene TRBJ2-6; 9 bases line up with TRBD1. The germline gives CDR1 MGHRA, CDR2 YSYEKL. The CDR3 runs 17 residues. V was pared by 4 bases and J by 1 base, with 5 bases of the junction left unmatched. This chain's CDR3 is CASSLRTGASGANVLTF. CDR3 in DNA: TGCGCCAGCAGCCTTCGGACAGGGGCATCTGGGGCCAACGTCCTGACTTTC.

Turning to this clone: The junction shows a germline mismatch at one end, possibly a read error. The chain couples TRBV30 to TRBJ2-3; D is possibly TRBD2 (6 bases). This CDR3 contains 13 residues. From germline, CDR1 is GTSNPN and CDR2 SVGIG (reference sequence). Here the CDR3 DNA reads TGTGCCTGGAGTCTCAGGGACTCAGAGACGCAGTATTTT. It specifies CAWSLRDSETQYF.

The V gene is TRBV2, the J gene TRBJ1-6; D perhaps matches TRBD1 (5 bases). This CDR3 contains 16 residues. Germline V CDR1 and CDR2: SNHLY, FYNNEI. Trimming took off 7 bases at V and 7 bases at J, with 20 bases between the two ends. The CDR3 region has the DNA TGTGCCAGCACCCTGCGTCGGCAGGGTGAGAATTCACCCCTCCACTTT. This gives the protein CASTLRRQGENSPLHF. The full variable domain, with the rest looked up from reference TRBV2 and TRBJ1-6, is EPEVTQTPSHQVTQMGQEVILRCVPISNHLYFYWYRQILGQKVEFLVSFYNNEISEKSEIFDDQFSVERPDGSNFTLKIRSTKLEDSAMYFCASTLRRQGENSPLHFGNGTRLTVT.

The chain combines TRBV28 with TRBJ2-7; 10 bases agree with TRBD2. There are 17 residues in the CDR3. J was trimmed by 3 bases and V by 4 bases; bases with no gene match: 12. Germline loops: CDR1 MDHEN, CDR2 SYDVKM. CDR3 sequence reads: CASSWEASGSRGYEQYF. CDR3 nucleotide sequence: TGTGCCAGCAGTTGGGAGGCTAGCGGGAGTAGAGGCTACGAGCAGTACTTC.

The CDR3 nucleotides read TGTGCCAGCAGTCAGGCGCGTACGCAGTATTTT. Protein product: CASSQARTQYF. V and J are TRBV27 and TRBJ2-3; no clear D gene. The germline CDR1 and CDR2 sequences are MNHEY and SMNVEV (reference sequence). V lost 5 bases and J 8 bases, leaving 8 bases between the germline ends. There are 11 residues in the CDR3.

J is TRBJ1-2 and V is TRBV2; 8 positions match TRBD1. CDR1 and CDR2 from the germline V gene are SNHLY and FYNNEI. The CDR3 length is 14 residues. V lost 6 bases, J lost 4 bases, and 7 bases stayed unmatched. The CDR3 coding sequence is TGTGCCAGCAGAGACAGGACAGGGCTCTATGGCTACACCTTC. It translates to CASRDRTGLYGYTF.

This chain connects TRBV9 to TRBJ2-6; no clear D gene. Germline V CDR1 and CDR2: SGDLS, YYNGEE. The CDR3 has 13 amino acids. Trimming took off 4 bases at V and 0 bases at J, with 2 bases between the two ends. The CDR3: CASSSSGANVLTF. CDR3 DNA: TGTGCCAGCAGCTCCTCTGGGGCCAACGTCCTGACTTTC.

This sequence joins TRBV27 and TRBJ2-3; D is possibly TRBD2 (5 bases). The CDR3 covers 14 residues. Germline V gene sequence: CDR1 MNHEY, CDR2 SMNVEV (reference sequence). Trimming removed 6 bases at V and 4 bases at J, with 14 bases between. The CDR3 DNA reads TGTGCCAGCAGAGGGCAGCGGTTCGCAGATACGCAGTATTTT. Protein product: CASRGQRFADTQYF.

The rearrangement links TRBV11-2 to TRBJ2-7; D perhaps matches TRBD2 (7 bases). The V end lost 5 bases, the J end lost 2 bases, and 13 bases lay between the germline ends. CDR1 and CDR2 (germline): SGHAT, FQNNGV. The CDR3 is 14 amino acids. CDR3 in DNA: TGTGCCAGCAGCCCCGGGGGGCTGCCCTACGAGCAGTACTTC. It specifies CASSPGGLPYEQYF.

This rearrangement joins TRBV7-2 to TRBJ1-1; 7 bases agree with TRBD1. V gave up 3 bases and J gave up 1 base; unmatched junction bases: 2. CDR3 length: 14 residues. CDR1 and CDR2 (germline): SGHTA, FQGNSA. This chain's CDR3 is CASSLDRWNTEAFF. The DNA for the CDR3 is TGTGCCAGCAGCTTGGACAGGTGGAACACTGAAGCTTTCTTT.

This sequence joins TRBV4-1 and TRBJ1-1; a possible D gene is TRBD1 (5 bases). Germline CDR1 is MGHRA and CDR2 is YSYEKL. The CDR3 extends over 15 amino acids. V lost 4 bases, J lost 4 bases, and 16 bases lay in between. The CDR3 loop reads CASSLRRGEFTEAFF. The CDR3 DNA sequence: TGCGCCAGCAGCCTGAGGAGGGGCGAGTTCACTGAAGCTTTCTTT.

The V gene is TRBV30, the J gene TRBJ2-3; D is tentatively TRBD1 or TRBD2 (6 bases each). V shed 6 bases and J shed 0 bases, with 16 bases lying between them. CDR3 length equals 15 residues. The germline gives CDR1 GTSNPN, CDR2 SVGIG (reference sequence). The CDR3 spells CACHQGGSSTDTQYF. The CDR3 DNA reads as TGTGCCTGTCATCAAGGGGGGAGTAGCACAGATACGCAGTATTTT. Supplemented by reference TRBV30 and TRBJ2-3, the full variable domain reads SQTIHQWPATLVQPVGSPLSLECTVEGTSNPNLYWYRQAAGRGLQLLFYSVGIGQISSEVPQNLSASRPQDRQFILSSKKLLLSDSGFYLCACHQGGSSTDTQYFGPGTRLTVL.

The rearrangement uses TRBV18 and TRBJ1-2; 8 bases are shared with TRBD1. Germline V lookup: CDR1 KGHSH, CDR2 LQKENI. The CDR3 is 15 residues long. The junction had 4 bases not matched to a gene; V was cut back by 3 bases and J by 1 base. The CDR3 spells CASSPVQGVNYGYTF. CDR3 nucleotides: TGTGCCAGCTCACCGGTACAGGGGGTTAACTATGGCTACACCTTC.

The gene calls are TRBV5-4 and TRBJ2-1; maybe TRBD1 (6 bases). The CDR3 covers 14 residues. The germline V gene encodes CDR1 SGHNT and CDR2 YYREEE (reference sequence). Trimming pared 5 bases from V and 7 bases from J, leaving 16 bases between. CDR3 loop: CASSRDTYMNEQFF. The CDR3, as DNA: TGTGCCAGCAGTCGGGACACCTATATGAATGAGCAGTTCTTC.

The chain carries TRBV5-1 and TRBJ2-7; 9 nucleotides match TRBD2. Germline CDR1 is SGHRS and CDR2 is YFSETQ. V lost 0 bases and J lost 5; bases outside the gene matches: 9. The CDR3 has 16 amino acids. Written as DNA, the CDR3 is TGCGCCAGCAGCTTGGCCCTTAGCGGGAGAATCGACGAGCAGTACTTC. Its translation is CASSLALSGRIDEQYF.

This clone was detected a few times. The chain links TRBV4-1 to TRBJ2-4; TRBD2 matches at 7 bases. The length of the CDR3 is 16 residues. Trimming took 3 bases from V and 8 from J; bases not matched to a gene: 13. The germline V gene has CDR1 MGHRA and CDR2 YSYEKL. As DNA, the CDR3 is TGCGCCAGCAGCCACCTGGGGCCCGGGAGGAGGGACATTCAGTACTTC. Residues: CASSHLGPGRRDIQYF.

CDR3 sequence (DNA): TGCGCCAGCAGCTTCGGGACCTCCAGGTCCTATGGCTACACCTTC. It translates to CASSFGTSRSYGYTF. V is TRBV5-1 and J is TRBJ1-2; D may be TRBD1 (5 bases). Germline loops: CDR1 SGHRS, CDR2 YFSETQ. The V end was cut by 2 bases, the J end by 4 bases, with 15 bases between. The CDR3 has 15 amino acids. Together with reference TRBV5-1 and TRBJ1-2, the CDR3 gives the full variable domain: KAGVTQTPRYLIKTRGQQVTLSCSPISGHRSVSWYQQTPGQGLQFLFEYFSETQRNKGNFPGRFSGRQFSNSRSEMNVSTLELGDSALYLCASSFGTSRSYGYTFGSGTRLTVV.

This rearrangement joins TRBV6-1 to TRBJ2-5; a possible D gene is TRBD2 (6 bases). V lost 11 bases and J 3 bases, leaving 16 bases between the germline ends. Germline V lookup: CDR1 MNHNS, CDR2 SASEGT. The CDR3 runs 13 residues. CDR3 sequence (DNA): TGTGCCTCCAGCGGAGGGCTCAAAGAGACCCAGTACTTC. Translating gives CASSGGLKETQYF.

This clone showed up just once. The chain joins TRBV29-1 to TRBJ2-7; 10 nucleotides agree with TRBD2. V shed 0 bases and J 3 bases; nucleotides not matched to a gene: 8. Germline CDR1 and CDR2: SQVTM and ANQGSEA. This CDR3 has 16 residues. The CDR3 coding sequence is TGCAGCGTTGAAGATCCCCCTAGCGGGAGCGTCTACGAGCAGTACTTC. It codes for CSVEDPPSGSVYEQYF.

The CDR3 DNA reads as TGTGCCAGCAGTTTAGCGGGACTAGCAAGGGAGACCCAGTACTTC. It is translated as CASSLAGLARETQYF. V and J are TRBV27 and TRBJ2-5; 9 bases are shared with TRBD2. Trimming cost V 2 bases and J 5 bases; bases outside gene matches: 6. Germline-derived CDR1 and CDR2 are MNHEY and SMNVEV (reference sequence). This CDR3 has 15 amino acids.

The chain links TRBV7-2 to TRBJ2-6; D ambiguous. CDR1 and CDR2 from the germline V gene are SGHTA and FQGNSA. The V gene lost 3 bases and the J gene lost 0 bases, with 15 bases spanning the gap. This CDR3 spans 18 amino acids. For the CDR3, the DNA is TGTGCCAGCAGCTTGCGAGCCAAGCCTATCTCTGGGGCCAACGTCCTGACTTTC. Its translation: CASSLRAKPISGANVLTF. Full variable domain (missing parts from reference TRBV7-2 and TRBJ2-6): GAGVSQSPSNKVTEKGKDVELRCDPISGHTALYWYRQSLGQGLEFLIYFQGNSAPDKSGLPSDRFSAERTGGSVSTLTIQRTQQEDSAVYLCASSLRAKPISGANVLTFGAGSRLTVL.

The CDR3 spells CAWSSRGSAGNTIYF. CDR3 coding DNA: TGTGCCTGGAGCTCCCGAGGAAGCGCTGGAAACACCATATATTTT. V usage is TRBV30 and J usage is TRBJ1-3; D unclear. Germline CDR1 and CDR2: GTSNPN and SVGIG (reference sequence). CDR3 length: 15 amino acids. Trimming stripped 3 bases from V and 2 bases from J, with 14 bases between.

V usage is TRBV5-6 and J usage is TRBJ2-7; D may match TRBD1 or TRBD2 (5 bases each). This CDR3 contains 13 residues. CDR1 and CDR2 from the germline V gene are SGHDT and YYEEEE. V was pared by 4 bases and J by 4 bases, with 12 bases between. The CDR3 sequence is CASSPGPTYEQYF. For the CDR3, the DNA is TGTGCCAGCAGCCCGGGACCGACGTACGAGCAGTACTTC.